This T cell receptor beta chain emerged from a study of blood T cell repertoires in COVID-19. The germline V gene encodes CDR1 SNHLY and CDR2 FYNNEI. The CDR3 spans 13 residues. J was trimmed by 5 bases and V by 9 bases; bases with no gene match: 5. The method was immunoSEQ multiplex PCR; TCRdb's version includes in-frame clones alone and lacks a portion of them. The table shows about 220,000 clones, with just over 85% occurring only once. Points on this clone: Other nucleotide sequences from this sample produce the same CDR3.

The sample consisted of PBMCs or T cells enriched from blood (not recorded which). The chain uses TRBV2 and TRBJ1-5, with 9 bases that match TRBD1. The clonotype originates from a woman aged 50 to 60 with acute COVID-19. The CDR3 nucleotides are TGTGCCAGTACTACAGGGGGCTATCAGCCCCAGCATTTT. The encoded protein is CASTTGGYQPQHF.